Presented here are 7 T cell receptor beta chains from one specimen sequenced in a study of stem cell transplantation in POMP-related autoinflammatory disease. Only in-frame clones appear in the TCRdb table, and some are missing; sequencing was by immunoSEQ multiplex PCR. The sample includes more than 4,000 clones, 92% of them seen just once. Sequenced here: CD8+ T cells from PBMCs, sampled after stem cell transplantation. These receptors came from a human patient with POMP-related autoinflammation and immune dysregulation (PRAID). T cells may partly derive from the graft donor.

CDR3 in DNA: TGTGCCAGCAGTTTCGTCAGGGAAGCCGGGGAGCTGTTTTTT. This translates into CASSFVREAGELFF. This chain uses TRBV28 with TRBJ2-2; D might be TRBD1 (5 bases). Trimming removed 3 bases from V and 6 bases from J, with 11 bases in between. The germline CDR1 and CDR2 sequences are MDHEN and SYDVKM. The CDR3 covers 14 residues.

The chain links TRBV13 to TRBJ2-1; D unresolved. The CDR3 covers 17 residues. CDR1 and CDR2 (germline): PRHDT, FYEKMQ (reference sequence). Trimming shortened V by 5 bases and J by 2 bases, and 19 bases separated the two germline ends. DNA for the CDR3: TGTGCCAGCAGCCCCGGTTTTTCAGCGTTCGCCTACAATGAGCAGTTCTTC. Its protein product is CASSPGFSAFAYNEQFF.

The chain uses TRBV5-1 and TRBJ2-7; 8 nucleotides line up with TRBD1. Per the germline V gene, CDR1 is SGHRS and CDR2 is YFSETQ. The CDR3 has 16 residues. V lost 2 bases and J lost 6; bases outside the gene matches: 13. CDR3 amino acids: CASSFIGGDRLSEQYF. DNA for the CDR3: TGCGCCAGCAGCTTCATTGGCGGGGACAGGCTCTCCGAGCAGTACTTC. Full variable domain (remainder filled in from reference TRBV5-1 and TRBJ2-7): KAGVTQTPRYLIKTRGQQVTLSCSPISGHRSVSWYQQTPGQGLQFLFEYFSETQRNKGNFPGRFSGRQFSNSRSEMNVSTLELGDSALYLCASSFIGGDRLSEQYFGPGTRLTVT.

The V and J genes are TRBV18 and TRBJ2-7; possible D gene TRBD1, 6 bases. V was trimmed by 6 bases and J by 0 bases, leaving 12 bases between them. Germline V CDR1 and CDR2: KGHSH, LQKENI. The CDR3 totals 14 residues. CDR3 residues: CASSLRGYSYEQYF. Written as DNA, the CDR3 is TGTGCCAGCTCCCTCAGGGGCTACTCCTACGAGCAGTACTTC.

This chain connects TRBV11-2 to TRBJ2-2; no clear D. V dropped 10 bases and J dropped 2 bases, with 8 bases sitting between them. Germline values: CDR1 SGHAT, CDR2 FQNNGV. The CDR3 has 12 residues. The CDR3 sequence: CATGSNTGELFF. The DNA for the CDR3 is TGTGCCACCGGCAGCAACACCGGGGAGCTGTTTTTT. The full variable domain, with the rest looked up from reference TRBV11-2 and TRBJ2-2, is EAGVAQSPRYKIIEKRQSVAFWCNPISGHATLYWYQQILGQGPKLLIQFQNNGVVDDSQLPKDRFSAERLKGVDSTLKIQPAKLEDSAVYLCATGSNTGELFFGEGSRLTVL.

This chain links TRBV9 with TRBJ2-1; 10 bases fit TRBD2. CDR1 and CDR2 from the germline V gene are SGDLS and YYNGEE. The CDR3 consists of 16 residues. J lost 0 bases, V lost 3 bases, and 3 bases had no gene match. CDR3 nucleotide sequence: TGTGCCAGCAGCGGCCCTAGCGGGAGCTCCTACAATGAGCAGTTCTTC. Translated: CASSGPSGSSYNEQFF.

The V call is TRBV2, the J call TRBJ2-3; tentatively, D is TRBD1 (6 bases). V was trimmed by 8 bases and J by 2 bases, leaving 23 bases between them. This CDR3 spans 17 amino acids. Germline values: CDR1 SNHLY, CDR2 FYNNEI. CDR3 coding DNA: TGTGCCAGCGGTTCTGGGGGCAACCTAGTTTTCACAGATACGCAGTATTTT. Its translation: CASGSGGNLVFTDTQYF.